What follows are 5 T cell receptor beta chains derived from one specimen sequenced in a study of cytomegalovirus exposure and HLA in healthy donors. Primers: 60 Vbeta forward and 13 Jbeta reverse. Only in-frame clones appear in the TCRdb table, and some are missing; sequencing was by immunoSEQ multiplex PCR. The sample includes 150,000 to 200,000 clones, around nine tenths of them seen just once. The sequenced sample consisted of PBMCs. These receptors were obtained from a woman in her twenties or thirties in good health and CMV-seronegative.

CDR3 coding DNA: TGTGCCAGCAGCTTAGGACAGGCCTCCTACGAGCAGTACTTC. Translation: CASSLGQASYEQYF. The rearrangement joins TRBV11-2 to TRBJ2-7; D may be TRBD1 (6 bases). Trimming took off 1 base at V and 0 bases at J, with 7 bases between the two ends. The germline gives CDR1 SGHAT, CDR2 FQNNGV. This CDR3 has 14 residues.

This chain joins TRBV7-8 and TRBJ2-7; 7 nucleotides align to TRBD2. This CDR3 is 16 amino acids long. Germline lookup yields CDR1 SGHVS and CDR2 FQNEAQ. Trimming at V came to 5 bases and at J to 6 bases, leaving 16 bases not matched to a gene. CDR3 sequence: CASSVTLRRESGEQYF. In nucleotides, the CDR3 is TGTGCCAGCAGCGTCACCCTTCGGCGGGAGTCGGGCGAGCAGTACTTC.

This chain joins TRBV28 and TRBJ1-2, with 8 bases that match TRBD1. The CDR3 has 13 amino acids. Germline values: CDR1 MDHEN, CDR2 SYDVKM. The V gene end was trimmed by 5 bases and the J gene end by 4 bases; junction bases not matched to a gene: 3. CDR3 amino acids: CASSPTGGYGYTF. The CDR3 bases are TGTGCCAGCAGTCCTACAGGGGGCTATGGCTACACCTTC.

This rearrangement joins TRBV28 to TRBJ2-7; TRBD2 matches 13 bases. V was pared by 3 bases and J by 0 bases, with 8 bases of the junction left unmatched. Germline-derived CDR1 and CDR2 are MDHEN and SYDVKM. The CDR3 consists of 18 residues. For the CDR3, the DNA is TGTGCCAGCAGTTTCCTGACTAGCGGGGGGCTGATCTCCTACGAGCAGTACTTC. Protein sequence: CASSFLTSGGLISYEQYF.

This clone showed up just once. The CDR3 DNA is TGTGCCAGCAGTTATGCGGGGGCCGGTGTGACCCAGTACTTC. It is translated as CASSYAGAGVTQYF. V gene TRBV6-5 combines with J gene TRBJ2-5, with a possible D match to TRBD2 (7 bases). The germline V and J ends were trimmed by 3 bases and 7 bases, with 15 bases remaining between them. There are 14 residues in the CDR3. Germline CDR1 reads MNHEY; CDR2 reads SVGAGI.